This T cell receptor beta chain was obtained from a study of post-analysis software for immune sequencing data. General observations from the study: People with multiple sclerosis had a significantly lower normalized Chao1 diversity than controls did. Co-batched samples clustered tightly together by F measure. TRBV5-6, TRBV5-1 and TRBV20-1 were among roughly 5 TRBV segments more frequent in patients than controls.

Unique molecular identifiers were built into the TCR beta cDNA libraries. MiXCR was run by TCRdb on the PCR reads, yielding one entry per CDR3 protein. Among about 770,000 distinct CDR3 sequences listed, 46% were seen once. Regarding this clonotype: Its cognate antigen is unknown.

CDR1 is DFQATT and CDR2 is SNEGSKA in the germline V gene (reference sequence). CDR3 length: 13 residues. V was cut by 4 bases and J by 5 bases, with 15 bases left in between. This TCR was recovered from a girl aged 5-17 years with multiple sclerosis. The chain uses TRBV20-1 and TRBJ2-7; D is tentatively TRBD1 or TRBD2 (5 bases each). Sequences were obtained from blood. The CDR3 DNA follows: TGCAGTGCTACCGGGACCCTCTTCCACGAGCAGTACTTC. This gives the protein CSATGTLFHEQYF.